These 14 T cell receptor beta chains were sequenced from one sample in a study of CD8 T cells in Susac syndrome. After extraction with the RNeasy kit, roughly 0.5 to 1 ug of the RNA was reverse transcribed using random hexamers. Via MiXCR, TCRdb re-called the immunoSEQ multiplex PCR reads, giving one row per CDR3 protein. The table lists 160,000 or so distinct CDR3 sequences, 93% of them singletons, with around 0.13% in the top ten. The sample taken for sequencing was CD4+ T cells from PBMCs. The receptors stem from a human donor in good health.

The V and J genes are TRBV9 and TRBJ2-3; D ambiguous. Trimming cost V 0 bases and J 3 bases, with 11 bases left between them. There are 15 residues in the CDR3. Looked up from germline, CDR1 is SGDLS and CDR2 is YYNGEE. In DNA form, the CDR3 reads TGTGCCAGCAGCGTAGCTCCGGTTTGGACAGATACGCAGTATTTT. This gives the protein CASSVAPVWTDTQYF.

The chain links TRBV7-9 to TRBJ2-7; 7 bases map to TRBD1. The CDR3 contains 13 residues. V was pared by 4 bases and J by 6 bases, with 6 bases of the junction left unmatched. Per the germline V gene, CDR1 is SEHNR and CDR2 is FQNEAQ (reference sequence). The CDR3 spells CASSSRQGAEQYF. The CDR3 DNA is TGTGCCAGCAGCTCCAGACAGGGTGCCGAGCAGTACTTC.

The V call is TRBV5-1, the J call TRBJ2-4; possible D gene TRBD2, 6 bases. The V gene's germline CDR1 is SGHRS and CDR2 YFSETQ. Trimming took 3 bases from V and 2 from J, leaving 18 bases between them. CDR3 length equals 17 residues. The CDR3 is CASSSPLDRESKNIQYF. The CDR3 coding sequence is TGCGCCAGCAGCTCGCCCCTCGATCGGGAGTCCAAAAACATTCAGTACTTC.

This clonotype has more than one count but fewer than ten. The chain uses TRBV19 and TRBJ1-1; 8 bases map to TRBD1. Losses at the gene ends were 5 bases for V and 6 bases for J; bases not matched to a gene: 2. This CDR3 has 12 residues. CDR1 LNHDA and CDR2 SQIVND come from the germline V gene (reference sequence). The CDR3 protein is CASSLQGAEAFF. The CDR3 DNA reads as TGTGCCAGTAGTTTACAGGGGGCTGAAGCTTTCTTT.

This clonotype was seen only a few times. This chain links TRBV18 with TRBJ1-2, with a tentative D call TRBD1 (5 bases). The V end was cut by 0 bases, the J end by 2 bases, with 7 bases between. This CDR3 is 14 amino acids long. The V gene's germline CDR1 is KGHSH and CDR2 LQKENI. Here the CDR3 reads CASSPPAGNYGYTF. The CDR3 DNA sequence: TGTGCCAGCTCACCACCGGCAGGGAACTATGGCTACACCTTC.

The genes are TRBV7-9 and TRBJ1-2; no clear D gene. V was trimmed by 1 base and J by 4 bases, leaving 4 bases between them. Germline-derived CDR1 and CDR2 are SEHNR and FQNEAQ (reference sequence). The CDR3 is 12 residues long. CDR3 sequence reads: CASSLVGYGYTF. The DNA for the CDR3 is TGTGCCAGCAGCTTAGTCGGCTATGGCTACACCTTC.

The chain employs TRBV29-1 and TRBJ2-3; D not certain. Germline V gene sequence: CDR1 SQVTM, CDR2 ANQGSEA. V gave up 3 bases and J gave up 2 bases, with 9 bases separating them. This CDR3 region has 13 residues. The CDR3 DNA reads TGCAGCGTTGATGAATCGACCACAGATACGCAGTATTTT. Translated, it gives CSVDESTTDTQYF.

The chain uses TRBV3-1 and TRBJ1-2; 11 bases map to TRBD1. The CDR3 contains 16 residues. Unmatched junction bases numbered 5, after V lost 0 bases and J lost 5 bases. Germline V gene data show CDR1 as LGHDT and CDR2 as YNNKEL (reference sequence). In nucleotides, the CDR3 is TGTGCCAGCAGCCAAGACCGAGGACAGGGGGCTTATGGCTACACCTTC. Residues: CASSQDRGQGAYGYTF.

The chain joins TRBV5-1 to TRBJ2-7, with a tentative D call TRBD2 (5 bases). This CDR3 has 13 amino acids. From germline, CDR1 is SGHRS and CDR2 YFSETQ. V shed 2 bases and J shed 5 bases, with 11 bases lying between them. The CDR3, as DNA: TGCGCCAGCAGCTTCCCGGGGAAGAACGAGCAGTACTTC. It specifies CASSFPGKNEQYF. Combining the CDR3 with reference TRBV5-1 and TRBJ2-7 gives the whole variable domain KAGVTQTPRYLIKTRGQQVTLSCSPISGHRSVSWYQQTPGQGLQFLFEYFSETQRNKGNFPGRFSGRQFSNSRSEMNVSTLELGDSALYLCASSFPGKNEQYFGPGTRLTVT.

The J gene is TRBJ2-7, the V gene TRBV18; the D gene is possibly TRBD1 (5 bases). The CDR3 sequence is 14 residues long. The germline V gene has CDR1 KGHSH and CDR2 LQKENI. Trimming took 0 bases from V and 3 from J, leaving 9 bases between them. The CDR3, as DNA: TGTGCCAGCTCACCACCGTTAAGGGGCTACGAGCAGTACTTC. Translation: CASSPPLRGYEQYF.

This sequence joins TRBV30 and TRBJ1-6; D gene ambiguous. CDR3 length: 13 residues. Germline loops: CDR1 GTSNPN, CDR2 SVGIG (reference sequence). V was trimmed by 3 bases and J by 10 bases, leaving 13 bases between them. CDR3 region: CAWRGDPWSPLHF. The CDR3 DNA reads TGTGCCTGGAGGGGAGACCCGTGGTCACCCCTCCACTTT.

V usage is TRBV6-1 and J usage is TRBJ1-4; D is possibly TRBD1 (6 bases). The CDR3 contains 16 residues. Between the trimmed V and J ends, which lost 6 bases and 3 bases, there was a span of 17 bases. Per germline, CDR1 MNHNS and CDR2 SASEGT. The CDR3 is CASSRMHRASNEKLFF. The CDR3 coding sequence is TGTGCCAGCAGCCGGATGCACAGGGCCTCTAATGAAAAACTGTTTTTT.

CDR3: CASSRSGQLNEKLFF. The CDR3 DNA is TGTGCCAGCAGCCGTTCGGGACAGCTAAATGAAAAACTGTTTTTT. The chain has TRBV4-2 and TRBJ1-4; 7 nucleotides match TRBD1. V shed 4 bases, J shed 5 bases, and the junction held 7 bases outside the gene matches. The CDR3 has 15 residues. Germline CDR1 LGHNA, CDR2 YNFKEQ.

The CDR3, as DNA: TGTGCCAGTAGTATGGGGGCCTCTGGGGCCAACGTCCTGACTTTC. Translation: CASSMGASGANVLTF. The chain combines TRBV19 with TRBJ2-6; tentatively, D is TRBD1 (6 bases). V was pared by 3 bases and J by 0 bases, with 6 bases between. Germline V CDR1 and CDR2: LNHDA, SQIVND (reference sequence). The CDR3 has 15 residues.